The sequence of this TCR beta chain was determined in a study of shared clonotypes between healthy human individuals. As for the study in general: For every donor, three CD4 naive, three CD4 memory, two CD8 naive and one CD8 memory plates were used.

Each cell subset's genomic DNA was divided evenly among several immunoSEQ plates. Replicate PCRs for sorted subsets used roughly 200 ng DNA; this equaled some 30,000 T cell genomes. Here immunoSEQ multiplex PCR was the method, and the copy in TCRdb shows in-frame clones only, minus some. The data show 2 million to 2.5 million clones, with more than 90% seen just once and approximately 0.13% held by the top ten. Study-wide points: The represented genetic and exposure-history diversity was limited by the small number of donors.

Per the germline V gene, CDR1 is SGHDT and CDR2 is YYEEEE. Trimming left V 0 bases short and J 7 bases short, with 7 bases between. This CDR3 comprises 12 residues. Notes on this clone: Its antigen is still unknown. Other DNA sequences of this sample code for an identical CDR3.

This TCR was sampled from a man younger than 35 in good health. The chain combines TRBV5-6 with TRBJ1-2; the D is unclear. The specimen was naive CD4+ T cells sorted from blood. This sample's subset: CD45RA+ positively selected. CDR3 in amino acids: CASSLGLGGYTF. CDR3 nucleotide sequence: TGTGCCAGCAGCTTGGGGCTTGGTGGCTACACCTTC.